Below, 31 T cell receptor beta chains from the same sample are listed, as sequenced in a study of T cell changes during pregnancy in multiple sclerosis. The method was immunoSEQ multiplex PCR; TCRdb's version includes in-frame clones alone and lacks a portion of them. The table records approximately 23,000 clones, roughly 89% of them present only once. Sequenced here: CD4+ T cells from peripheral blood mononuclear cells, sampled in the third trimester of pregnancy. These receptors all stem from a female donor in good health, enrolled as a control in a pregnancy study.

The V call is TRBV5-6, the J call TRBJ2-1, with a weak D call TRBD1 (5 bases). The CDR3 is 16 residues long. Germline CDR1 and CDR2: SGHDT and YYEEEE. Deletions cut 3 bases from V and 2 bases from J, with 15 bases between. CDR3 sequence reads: CASSYETVSPYNEQFF. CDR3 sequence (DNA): TGTGCCAGCAGCTATGAGACAGTTTCGCCCTACAATGAGCAGTTCTTC. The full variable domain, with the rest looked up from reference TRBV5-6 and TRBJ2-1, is DAGVTQSPTHLIKTRGQQVTLRCSPKSGHDTVSWYQQALGQGPQFIFQYYEEEERQRGNFPDRFSGHQFPNYSSELNVNALLLGDSALYLCASSYETVSPYNEQFFGPGTRLTVL.

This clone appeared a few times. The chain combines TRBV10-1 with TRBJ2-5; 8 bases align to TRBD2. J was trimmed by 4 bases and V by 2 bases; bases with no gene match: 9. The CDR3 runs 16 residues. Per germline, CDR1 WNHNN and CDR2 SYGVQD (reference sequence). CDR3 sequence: CASSERVGSGVETQYF. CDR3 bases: TGCGCCAGCAGTGAGAGGGTCGGTAGCGGGGTAGAGACCCAGTACTTC.

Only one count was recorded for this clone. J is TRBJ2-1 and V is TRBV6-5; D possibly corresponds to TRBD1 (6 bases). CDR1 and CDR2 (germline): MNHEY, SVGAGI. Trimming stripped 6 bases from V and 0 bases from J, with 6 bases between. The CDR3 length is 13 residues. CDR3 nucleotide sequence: TGTGCCAGCAGGGGGGCCTCCTACAATGAGCAGTTCTTC. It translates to CASRGASYNEQFF.

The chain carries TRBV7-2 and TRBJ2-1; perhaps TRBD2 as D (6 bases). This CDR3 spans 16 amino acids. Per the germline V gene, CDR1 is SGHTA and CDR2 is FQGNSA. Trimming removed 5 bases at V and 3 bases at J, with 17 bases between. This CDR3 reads CASSIQAGPGYNEQFF. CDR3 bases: TGTGCCAGCAGCATACAAGCGGGCCCCGGCTACAATGAGCAGTTCTTC.

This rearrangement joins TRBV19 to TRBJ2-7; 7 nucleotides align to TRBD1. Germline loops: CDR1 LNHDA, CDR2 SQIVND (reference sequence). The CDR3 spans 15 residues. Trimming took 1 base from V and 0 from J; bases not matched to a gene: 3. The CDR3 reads CASSIAHRGSYEQYF. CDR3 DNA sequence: TGTGCCAGTAGTATAGCACACAGGGGCTCCTACGAGCAGTACTTC.

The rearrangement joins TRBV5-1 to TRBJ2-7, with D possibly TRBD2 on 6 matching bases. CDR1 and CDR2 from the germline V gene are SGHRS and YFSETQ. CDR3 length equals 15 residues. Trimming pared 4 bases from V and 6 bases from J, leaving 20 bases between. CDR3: CASSPGGPSRGEQYF. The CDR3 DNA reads TGCGCCAGCAGCCCCGGGGGTCCCTCGCGTGGCGAGCAGTACTTC.

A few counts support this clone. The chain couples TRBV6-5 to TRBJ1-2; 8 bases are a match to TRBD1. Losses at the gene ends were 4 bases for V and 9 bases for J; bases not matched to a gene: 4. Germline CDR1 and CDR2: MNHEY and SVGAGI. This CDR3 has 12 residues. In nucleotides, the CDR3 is TGTGCCAGCAGTTTTCAGGGGGCTCGCTACACCTTC. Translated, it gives CASSFQGARYTF.

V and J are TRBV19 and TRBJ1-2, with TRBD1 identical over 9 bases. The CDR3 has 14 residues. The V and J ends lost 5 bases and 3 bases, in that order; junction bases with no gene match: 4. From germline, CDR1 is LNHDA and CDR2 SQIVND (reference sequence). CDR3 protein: CASSPRTGDYGYTF. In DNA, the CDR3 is TGTGCCAGTAGTCCCCGGACAGGGGACTATGGCTACACCTTC.

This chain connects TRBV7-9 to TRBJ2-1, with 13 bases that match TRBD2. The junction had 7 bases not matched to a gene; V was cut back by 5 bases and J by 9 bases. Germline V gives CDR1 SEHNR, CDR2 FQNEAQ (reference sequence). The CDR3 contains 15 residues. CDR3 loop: CASSVLAGGPGEQFF. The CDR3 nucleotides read TGTGCCAGCAGCGTACTAGCGGGGGGGCCGGGTGAGCAGTTCTTC.

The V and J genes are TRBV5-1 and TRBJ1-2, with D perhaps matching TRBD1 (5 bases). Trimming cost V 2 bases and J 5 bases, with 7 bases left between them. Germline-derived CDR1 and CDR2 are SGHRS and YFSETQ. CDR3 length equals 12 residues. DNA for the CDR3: TGCGCCAGCAGCTTTGACAGATATGGCTACACCTTC. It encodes CASSFDRYGYTF.

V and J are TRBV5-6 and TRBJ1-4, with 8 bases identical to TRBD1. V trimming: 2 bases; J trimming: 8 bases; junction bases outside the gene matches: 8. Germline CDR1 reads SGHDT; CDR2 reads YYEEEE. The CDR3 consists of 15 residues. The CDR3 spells CASSLVDRDEEKLFF. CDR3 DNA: TGTGCCAGCAGCTTAGTGGACAGGGACGAGGAAAAACTGTTTTTT.

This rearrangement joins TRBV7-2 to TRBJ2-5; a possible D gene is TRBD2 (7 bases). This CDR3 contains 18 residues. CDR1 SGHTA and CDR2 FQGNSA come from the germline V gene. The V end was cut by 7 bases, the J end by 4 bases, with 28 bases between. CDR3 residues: CASIKGRAGGAGIETQYF. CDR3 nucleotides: TGTGCCAGCATCAAAGGTCGGGCTGGGGGGGCCGGGATAGAGACCCAGTACTTC.

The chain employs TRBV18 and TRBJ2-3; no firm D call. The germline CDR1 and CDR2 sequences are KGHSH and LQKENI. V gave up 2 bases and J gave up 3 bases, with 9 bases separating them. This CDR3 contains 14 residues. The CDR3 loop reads CASSPSPRTDTQYF. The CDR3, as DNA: TGTGCCAGCTCACCATCTCCTAGGACAGATACGCAGTATTTT.

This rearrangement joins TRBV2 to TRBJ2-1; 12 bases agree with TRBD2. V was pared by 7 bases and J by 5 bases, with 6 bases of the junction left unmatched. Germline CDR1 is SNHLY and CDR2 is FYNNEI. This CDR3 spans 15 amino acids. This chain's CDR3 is CASNIWTSGNNEQFF. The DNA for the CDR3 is TGTGCCAGCAATATCTGGACTAGCGGGAACAATGAGCAGTTCTTC. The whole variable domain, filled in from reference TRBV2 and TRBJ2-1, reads EPEVTQTPSHQVTQMGQEVILRCVPISNHLYFYWYRQILGQKVEFLVSFYNNEISEKSEIFDDQFSVERPDGSNFTLKIRSTKLEDSAMYFCASNIWTSGNNEQFFGPGTRLTVL.

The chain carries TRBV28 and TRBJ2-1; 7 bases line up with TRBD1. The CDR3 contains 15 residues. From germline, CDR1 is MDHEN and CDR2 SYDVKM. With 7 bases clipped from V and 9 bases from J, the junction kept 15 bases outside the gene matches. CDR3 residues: CASKPGSRGIGEQFF. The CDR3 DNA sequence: TGTGCCAGCAAACCCGGATCCAGGGGGATCGGTGAGCAGTTCTTC.

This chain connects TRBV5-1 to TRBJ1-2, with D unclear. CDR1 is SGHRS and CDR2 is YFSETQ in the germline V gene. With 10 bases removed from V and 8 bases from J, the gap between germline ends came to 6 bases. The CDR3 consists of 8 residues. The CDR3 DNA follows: TGCGCCCCCGAGGGCTACACCTTC. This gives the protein CAPEGYTF.

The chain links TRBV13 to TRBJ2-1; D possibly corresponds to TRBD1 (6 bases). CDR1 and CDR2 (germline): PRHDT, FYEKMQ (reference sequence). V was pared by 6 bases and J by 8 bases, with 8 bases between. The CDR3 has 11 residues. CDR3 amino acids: CASRQGDEQFF. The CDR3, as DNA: TGTGCCAGCAGACAGGGCGATGAGCAGTTCTTC.

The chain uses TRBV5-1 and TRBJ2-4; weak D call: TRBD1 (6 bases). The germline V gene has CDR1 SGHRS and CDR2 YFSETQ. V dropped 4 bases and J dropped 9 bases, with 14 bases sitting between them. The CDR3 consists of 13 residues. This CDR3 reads CASSVTGSVIQYF. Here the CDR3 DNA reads TGCGCCAGCAGCGTGACAGGTTCCGTCATTCAGTACTTC.

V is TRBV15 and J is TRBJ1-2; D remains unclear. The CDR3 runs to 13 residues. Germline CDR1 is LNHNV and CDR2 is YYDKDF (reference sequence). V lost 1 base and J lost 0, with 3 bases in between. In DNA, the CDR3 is TGTGCCACCAGCAGAGTAGCTAACTATGGCTACACCTTC. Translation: CATSRVANYGYTF. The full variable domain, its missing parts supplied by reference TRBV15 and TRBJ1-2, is DAMVIQNPRYQVTQFGKPVTLSCSQTLNHNVMYWYQQKSSQAPKLLFHYYDKDFNNEADTPDNFQSRRPNTSFCFLDIRSPGLGDTAMYLCATSRVANYGYTFGSGTRLTVV.

The CDR3 nucleotides are TGCGCCAGCAGCCAAGCCACCCAACAGGGGGCCCTCTATGGCTACACCTTC. Translated, it gives CASSQATQQGALYGYTF. The chain carries TRBV4-1 and TRBJ1-2; 9 nucleotides match TRBD1. After removal of 1 base from V and 4 bases from J, the junction contained 10 bases not matched to a gene. The CDR3 totals 17 residues. The germline gives CDR1 MGHRA, CDR2 YSYEKL.

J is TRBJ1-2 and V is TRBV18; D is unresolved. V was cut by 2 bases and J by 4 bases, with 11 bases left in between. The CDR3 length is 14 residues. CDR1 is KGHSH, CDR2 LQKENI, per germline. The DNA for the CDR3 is TGTGCCAGCTCACCATCTGCAGGCCCCTATGGCTACACCTTC. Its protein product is CASSPSAGPYGYTF.

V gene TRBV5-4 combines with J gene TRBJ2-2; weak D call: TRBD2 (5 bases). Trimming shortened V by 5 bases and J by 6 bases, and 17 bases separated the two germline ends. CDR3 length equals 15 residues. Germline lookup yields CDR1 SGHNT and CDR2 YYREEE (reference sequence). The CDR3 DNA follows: TGTGCCAGCAGTTGGGAGCAAGGCCTGGCCGGGGAGCTGTTTTTT. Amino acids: CASSWEQGLAGELFF.

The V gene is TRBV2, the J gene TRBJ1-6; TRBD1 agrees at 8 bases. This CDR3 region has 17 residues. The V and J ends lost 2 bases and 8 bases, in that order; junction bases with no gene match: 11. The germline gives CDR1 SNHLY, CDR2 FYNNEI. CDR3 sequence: CASSELLGQGEYSPLHF. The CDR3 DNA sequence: TGTGCCAGCAGTGAACTCCTAGGACAGGGAGAATATTCACCCCTCCACTTT.

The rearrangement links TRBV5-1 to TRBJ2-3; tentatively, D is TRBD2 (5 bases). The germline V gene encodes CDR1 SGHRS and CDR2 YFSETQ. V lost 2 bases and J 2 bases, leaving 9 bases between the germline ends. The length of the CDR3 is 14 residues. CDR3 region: CASSLSGFTDTQYF. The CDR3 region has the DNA TGCGCCAGCAGCTTATCGGGATTCACAGATACGCAGTATTTT. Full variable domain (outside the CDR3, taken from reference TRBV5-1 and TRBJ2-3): KAGVTQTPRYLIKTRGQQVTLSCSPISGHRSVSWYQQTPGQGLQFLFEYFSETQRNKGNFPGRFSGRQFSNSRSEMNVSTLELGDSALYLCASSLSGFTDTQYFGPGTRLTVL.

The CDR3 DNA is TGTGCCAGCAGCCTGGACAGGGGGCGCGACGAGCAGTACTTC. Translating gives CASSLDRGRDEQYF. The rearrangement links TRBV27 to TRBJ2-7, with TRBD1 matching 11 bases. The CDR3 loop spans 14 amino acids. Germline lookup yields CDR1 MNHEY and CDR2 SMNVEV (reference sequence). The ends lost 6 bases at V and 5 bases at J; junction bases unmatched: 6.

The CDR3: CASSLVWDTHEQYF. The CDR3 DNA is TGTGCCAGCAGCTTAGTGTGGGACACCCACGAGCAGTACTTC. The genes are TRBV7-2 and TRBJ2-7, with D possibly TRBD1 on 6 matching bases. This CDR3 spans 14 amino acids. Germline V lookup: CDR1 SGHTA, CDR2 FQGNSA. V gave up 1 base and J gave up 5 bases, with 12 bases separating them.

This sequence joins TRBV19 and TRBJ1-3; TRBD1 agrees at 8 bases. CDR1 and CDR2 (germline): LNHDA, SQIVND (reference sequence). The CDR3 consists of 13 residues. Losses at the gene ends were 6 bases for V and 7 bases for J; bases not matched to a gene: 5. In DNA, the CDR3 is TGTGCCAGTAGGTCGACAGGGGACAACACCATATATTTT. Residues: CASRSTGDNTIYF.

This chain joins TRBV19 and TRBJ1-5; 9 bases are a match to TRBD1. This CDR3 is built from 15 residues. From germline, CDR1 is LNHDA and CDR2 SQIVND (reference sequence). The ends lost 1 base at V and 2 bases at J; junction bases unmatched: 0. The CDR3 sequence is CASSIGQGGNQPQHF. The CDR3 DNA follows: TGTGCCAGTAGTATAGGACAGGGGGGCAATCAGCCCCAGCATTTT. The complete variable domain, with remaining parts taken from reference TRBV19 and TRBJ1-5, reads DGGITQSPKYLFRKEGQNVTLSCEQNLNHDAMYWYRQDPGQGLRLIYYSQIVNDFQKGDIAEGYSVSREKKESFPLTVTSAQKNPTAFYLCASSIGQGGNQPQHFGDGTRLSIL.

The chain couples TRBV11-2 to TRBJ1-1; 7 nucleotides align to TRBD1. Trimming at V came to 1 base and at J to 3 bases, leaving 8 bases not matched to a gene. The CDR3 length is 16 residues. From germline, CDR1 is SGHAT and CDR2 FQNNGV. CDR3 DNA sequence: TGTGCCAGCAGCTTAGGGCGGACAGGCTCCCACACTGAAGCTTTCTTT. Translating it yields CASSLGRTGSHTEAFF. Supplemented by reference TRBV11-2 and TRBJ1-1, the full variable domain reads EAGVAQSPRYKIIEKRQSVAFWCNPISGHATLYWYQQILGQGPKLLIQFQNNGVVDDSQLPKDRFSAERLKGVDSTLKIQPAKLEDSAVYLCASSLGRTGSHTEAFFGQGTRLTVV.

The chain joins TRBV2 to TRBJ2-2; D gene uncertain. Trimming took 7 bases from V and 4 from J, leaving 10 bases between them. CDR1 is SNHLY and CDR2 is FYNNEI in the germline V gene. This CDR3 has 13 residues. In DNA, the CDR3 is TGTGCCAGCACCGAGGCTCGCACCGGGGAGCTGTTTTTT. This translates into CASTEARTGELFF. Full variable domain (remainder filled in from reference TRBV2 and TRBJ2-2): EPEVTQTPSHQVTQMGQEVILRCVPISNHLYFYWYRQILGQKVEFLVSFYNNEISEKSEIFDDQFSVERPDGSNFTLKIRSTKLEDSAMYFCASTEARTGELFFGEGSRLTVL.

The CDR3 sequence is CASSLTIDTQYF. CDR3 DNA: TGCGCCAGCAGCTTAACTATAGATACGCAGTATTTT. This chain connects TRBV5-1 to TRBJ2-3; no reliable D call. Trimming removed 2 bases from V and 5 bases from J, with 6 bases in between. The germline CDR1 and CDR2 sequences are SGHRS and YFSETQ. The CDR3 covers 12 residues.